This record concerns one TCR beta chain sequence. Its binding antigen is unknown. No base quality information exists; no much larger clone differs at one position. The same CDR3 also results from other DNA sequences found in this sample. Using the deep immunoSEQ assay, TCR CDR3 regions were amplified from genomic DNA by multiplex PCR. For each cell subset, the extracted genomic DNA was distributed evenly across all wells of several immunoSEQ 96-well plates, and each plate served as one replicate. For sorted subsets, around 200 ng genomic DNA, equal to 25,000 to 35,000 T cell genomes, was loaded into each replicate PCR. Purified libraries were quantified with a Qubit 3.0 fluorometer, sized on a Bioanalyzer 2100, and re-quantified with the KAPA Library Quantification kit. Each immunoSEQ 96-well plate was sequenced on its own single-read 150-cycle Illumina NextSeq 550 flow cell. Per the original workflow: Because only junctional sequences without quality scores were contained in the immunoSEQ output, filtering matching that applied to full-length reads could not be performed. To assign V/J genes and CDR3, sequences were annotated against IMGT germline references using PyIR, a Python wrapper for IgBLAST v1.9. Any read was removed if the V/J assignment was weak (E-value above 1e-6), the CDR3 was missing, or the read contained stop codons, out-of-frame junctions, or ambiguous translated residues. V3J clonotypes were defined as sequences sharing an identical inferred V gene, J gene, and CDR3 amino acid sequence. The percentage overlap between two repertoires was calculated by dividing the number of shared unique clonotypes by the size of the smaller repertoire. RTK rarefaction, the Chao1 estimator, and Recon v2.1 estimates of unobserved clonotypes were used to assess repertoire richness. OLGA was used to compute generation probabilities for all TCRbeta clonotypes that the gDNA method yielded from several donors. TCRdb's version of the immuneACCESS table is confined to in-frame rearrangements and falls short of the full clone set. An unresolved V gene accounts for under half of the shortfall where checked; the remainder is of unknown origin. The V and J calls and the clone size are those of that table, but D and trimming were determined from the DNA. For this sample there are more than 1.2 million clones; about 98.5% appear just once. The ten largest clones add up to about 0.4% of the sample.

The data are from a study of shared clonotypes between healthy human individuals (dated by TCRdb to about 2020). General notes on the study: The cohort comprised a couple of women and a few men aged 18 to 49 years. Between about 0.8 and 8.9 billion PBMCs per donor were obtained by leukapheresis. The study deeply sequenced blood TCR repertoires of several healthy adults to estimate repertoire size and the extent of clonotype sharing between individuals. Different laboratories and diverse techniques were used to prepare libraries and sequence TCR repertoires, to increase sequencing depth and limit assay-specific biases. For each donor, three plates each were used for CD4 naive and CD4 memory, two plates were used for CD8 naive, and one plate was used for CD8 memory.

Donors were healthy HIV-negative adults with no recently reported acute infections or vaccinations. All donors were Caucasian adults living in Nashville, Tennessee, USA. CD4+ T cells were enriched by magnetic negative selection; naive cells were then positively selected on CD45RA, and the negative fraction formed the memory subset. Blood was collected by leukapheresis, and PBMCs were isolated by Ficoll-Histopaque density gradient centrifugation and then cryopreserved in liquid nitrogen vapor phase. Analytical flow cytometry was used to check the purity and quantity of every magnetically sorted T cell population. From each sorted fraction, genomic DNA was isolated and quantified by UV absorbance on a Nanodrop 2000c. The paper's findings and limits, for the study overall: Across a few donors, around 5% of naive CD4, 3% to 3.5% of naive CD8, 2.3% of memory CD4, and around 0.4% of memory CD8 clonotypes were shared. Compared with non-shared clonotypes, clonotypes shared by all four sorted-subset donors had higher generation probabilities. Estimated clonotype richness was generally larger for naive than for memory subsets. Rarefaction of sorted-subset datasets indicated incomplete sequencing despite the large sequencing depth. Based on pairwise subsampling, the degree of clonotype sharing among donors was expected to be affected by sequencing depth. Sampling was restricted to blood, and TCR repertoires in tissues likely differ from the TCR repertoires found in blood. The genetic and exposure-history diversity represented was limited by the small number of donors.

The sequence was obtained from a man aged 25 to 40 in good health. Specimen: naive CD4+ T cells sorted from blood. This specimen's cell subset or site label, per the study, means: CD45RA+ positively selected.

The DNA sequence is as follows: TGTGCCAGCTCCCGCACAGGGGGCTCTGGGGCCAACGTCCTGACTTTC. This sequence encodes CASSRTGGSGANVLTF. In this chain, TRBV18 is recombined with TRBJ2-6; 8 middle bases align to TRBD1. From cysteine to phenylalanine, the CDR3 is 16 amino acids long. Only the CDR3 DNA is retained, 48 bases long and in frame from the first base. The junction shows trimming of 6 bases on V and 0 bases on J, and the gene matches do not reach 4 bases of it. CDR1 and CDR2, looked up from the germline V gene, are KGHSH and LQKENI.